Below, 4 T cell receptor beta chains from the same sample are listed, as sequenced in a study of technical replicates of blood from a few donors. Produced via immunoSEQ multiplex PCR; TCRdb's table is partial and in-frame only. The sample shows approximately 10,000 clones, 90% to 95% of them seen only once. The sample taken for sequencing was PBMCs. These receptors were obtained from a human donor in good health.

The chain couples TRBV30 to TRBJ2-3; D uncertain. V shed 4 bases and J shed 3 bases, with 11 bases lying between them. Germline V gene sequence: CDR1 GTSNPN, CDR2 SVGIG (reference sequence). CDR3 length: 13 amino acids. This CDR3 is CAWTPTWTDTQYF. The CDR3 DNA reads TGTGCCTGGACCCCAACTTGGACAGATACGCAGTATTTT.

The V gene is TRBV30, the J gene TRBJ1-2; 8 nucleotides align to TRBD1. Germline lookup yields CDR1 GTSNPN and CDR2 SVGIG (reference sequence). The CDR3 has 15 amino acids. Germline trimming cut 2 bases from V and 5 bases from J; bases unmatched to any gene: 10. CDR3 nucleotides: TGTGCCTGGAGTTGGACAGGGTCTACCTTATATGGCTACACCTTC. Protein product: CAWSWTGSTLYGYTF.

The chain is built from TRBV30 and TRBJ2-3, with D possibly TRBD2 on 6 matching bases. The ends were cut back, 1 base at V and 2 bases at J, with 10 bases in the middle. This CDR3 spans 14 amino acids. CDR1 is GTSNPN and CDR2 is SVGIG in the germline V gene (reference sequence). This chain's CDR3 is CAWSEAGYTDTQYF. The CDR3, as DNA: TGTGCCTGGAGTGAAGCGGGCTACACAGATACGCAGTATTTT.

The V call is TRBV10-2, the J call TRBJ2-5, with TRBD2 identical over 13 bases. Germline V gene lookup returns CDR1 WSHSY and CDR2 SAAADI. The CDR3 has 16 amino acids. Trimming removed 1 base from V and 2 bases from J; junction bases left unmatched: 1. CDR3 in DNA: TGCGCCAGCAGTGAGTGGGGACTAGCGGGACAAGAGACCCAGTACTTC. Translated: CASSEWGLAGQETQYF.